This TCR beta chain was recorded in a study of regulatory T cells in long-lasting Graves disease (dated by TCRdb to the early 2020s). A note on the overall study: Persistent Graves' disease was defined as antithyroid drug treatment for over 5 years with persistently positive TSH receptor autoantibodies. Antithyroid drugs had been taken for approximately 9.7 years on average by persistent Graves' disease patients in the clinical cohort. The study was conducted in China and was registered as a clinical trial. This study used TCR sequencing and RNA sequencing of peripheral blood to compare persistent Graves' disease patients against newly diagnosed Graves' disease patients. A total of 33 samples underwent TCR sequencing, from about 13 patients with persistent Graves' disease and approximately 20 patients with newly diagnosed Graves' disease.

Summary of the overall study and its limitations: Sequencing and analysis were restricted to the TCR beta chain. TRBV28, TRBJ1-2 and TRBJ2-5 were preferentially used in persistent disease, while TRBV20-1 and TRBJ2-1 were favored in newly diagnosed disease. The authors noted that the small sample size was a limitation that may lower accuracy. More public clonotypes were shared among persistent patients (roughly 2,700) than among newly diagnosed patients (under 1,000). Persistent Graves' disease patients showed lower TCR Shannon entropy and fewer highly expanded clones than newly diagnosed patients, suggesting clonal expansion. Because the primary lesion, thyroid tissue, could not be accessed, the study looked at peripheral blood alone.

Library prep was done by multiplex PCR. The instrument was an Illumina HiSeq 4000. TCR beta libraries were built with iRepertoire HTBI primers and Arm-PCR amplification of CDR3 regions. PCR products were gel purified before sequencing. Turning to the authors' computational methods: Across samples, approximately 68 TRBV and 15 or so TRBJ segments were identified and used for gene usage analysis of CDR3 amino acid clonotypes. Filtered high-quality paired reads were merged into contigs using COPE and FqMerger. BLAST was used to align contigs to the IMGT TRBV, TRBD and TRBJ reference genes, and CDR3 was defined following IMGT. Any clonotype with a frequency above 0.1% was counted as a highly expanded clone. Repertoire diversity was measured by Shannon entropy, and V-J evenness by the Gini coefficient. A clonotype found in more than one individual was treated as public. TCRdb reprocessing: public reads trimmed at Q25 with fastp, clones called with MiXCR, in-frame beta chains kept. Duplicate CDR3 protein sequences are folded into a single record with the most common DNA and genes. None of the V and J calls come from the authors' own analysis; TCRdb made them. This sample has 430,000 or so distinct CDR3 sequences in its table, and over 20% of those were observed once. The top ten hold around an eighth of the sample.

The sample's time point label is to be understood as: persistent/refractory GD, antithyroid drugs over 5 years with positive TRAb. For both TCR sequencing and RNA sequencing, RNA was extracted from PBMCs using TRIzol. The diagnosis of Graves' disease followed American Thyroid Association guidelines. The patients came from an endocrinology department in Xi'an, China. Each patient gave approximately 10 milliliters of peripheral blood, collected in an EDTA anticoagulant tube. Ficoll Paque Plus density gradient separation was used to isolate PBMCs, and no additional T cell sorting was done. An Agilent 2100 Bioanalyzer and agarose gel were used to assess RNA quality, and a NanoDrop 2000 was used to measure RNA concentration. A distance of 13 bases separates the germline ends of V and J, which lose 6 bases and 1 base respectively. From the germline V gene, CDR1 is MNHNS and CDR2 is SASEGT. The CDR3 holds 14 amino acids from the cysteine to the phenylalanine. Only the CDR3 portion is preserved as DNA: 42 bases, with reading frame beginning at the first base.

This clonotype was seen repeatedly, ten times or more. Its antigen has not been determined. No qualities accompany the bases; no much larger clone lies one base away. The sequence was collected from a female donor with Graves disease. The sample in question was peripheral blood mononuclear cells (PBMCs), obtained when the disease was refractory, from a patient treated with antithyroid drugs. In this chain, TRBV6-1 is recombined with TRBJ2-7, with the D segment identity uncertain. The nucleotides read TGTGCCAGCAGCCTCGGCAGCGTTTCCTACGAGCAGTACTTC. Translated, this gives CASSLGSVSYEQYF.